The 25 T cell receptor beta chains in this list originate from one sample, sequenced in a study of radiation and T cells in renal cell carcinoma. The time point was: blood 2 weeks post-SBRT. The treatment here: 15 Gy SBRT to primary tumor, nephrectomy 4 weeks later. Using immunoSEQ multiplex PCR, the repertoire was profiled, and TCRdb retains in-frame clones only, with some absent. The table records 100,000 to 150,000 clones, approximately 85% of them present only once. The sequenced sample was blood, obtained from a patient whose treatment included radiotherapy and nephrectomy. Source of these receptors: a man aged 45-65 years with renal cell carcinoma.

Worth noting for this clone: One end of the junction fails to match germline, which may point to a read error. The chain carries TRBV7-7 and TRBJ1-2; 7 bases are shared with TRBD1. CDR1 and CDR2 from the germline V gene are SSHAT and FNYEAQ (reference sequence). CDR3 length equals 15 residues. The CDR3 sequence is CASSSKGTVIYGYTF. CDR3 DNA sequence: TGTGCTAGCAGCTCTAAGGGGACAGTCATCTATGGCTACACCTTC.

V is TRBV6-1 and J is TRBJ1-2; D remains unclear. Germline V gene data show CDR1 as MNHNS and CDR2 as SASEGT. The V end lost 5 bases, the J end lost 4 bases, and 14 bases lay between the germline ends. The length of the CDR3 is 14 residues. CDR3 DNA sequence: TGTGCCAGCAGTTTAGGTGTCATCCGCTATGGCTACACCTTC. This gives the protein CASSLGVIRYGYTF.

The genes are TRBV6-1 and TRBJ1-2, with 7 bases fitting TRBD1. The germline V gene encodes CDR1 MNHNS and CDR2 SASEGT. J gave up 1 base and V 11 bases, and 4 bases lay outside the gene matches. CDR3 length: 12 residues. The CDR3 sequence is CALQGNNYGYTF. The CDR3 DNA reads TGTGCCTTACAGGGGAATAACTATGGCTACACCTTC.

The CDR3 loop reads CASSPPPGGGGEQYF. The CDR3 nucleotides read TGTGCCAGCTCACCACCGCCGGGAGGGGGCGGCGAGCAGTACTTC. The chain employs TRBV18 and TRBJ2-7; weak D call: TRBD2 (8 bases). Germline-derived CDR1 and CDR2 are KGHSH and LQKENI. The germline V and J ends were trimmed by 0 bases and 6 bases, with 15 bases remaining between them. The CDR3 is 15 residues long.

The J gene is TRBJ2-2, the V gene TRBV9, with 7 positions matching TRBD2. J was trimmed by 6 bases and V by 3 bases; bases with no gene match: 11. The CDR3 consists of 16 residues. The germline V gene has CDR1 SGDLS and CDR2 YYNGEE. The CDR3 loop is CASSAGLPLEPGELFF. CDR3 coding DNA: TGTGCCAGCAGCGCGGGACTACCCCTGGAACCCGGGGAGCTGTTTTTT.

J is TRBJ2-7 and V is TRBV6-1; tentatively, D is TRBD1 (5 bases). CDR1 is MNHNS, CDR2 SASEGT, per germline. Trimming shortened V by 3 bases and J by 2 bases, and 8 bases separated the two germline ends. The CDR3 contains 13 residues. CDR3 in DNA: TGTGCCAGCAGTGAGAGACAGACCTACGAGCAGTACTTC. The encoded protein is CASSERQTYEQYF.

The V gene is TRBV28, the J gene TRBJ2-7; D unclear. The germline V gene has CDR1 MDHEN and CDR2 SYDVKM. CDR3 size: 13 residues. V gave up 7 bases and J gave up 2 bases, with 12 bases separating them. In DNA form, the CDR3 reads TGTGCCAGCATTGGACCTACTACCTACGAGCAGTACTTC. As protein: CASIGPTTYEQYF.

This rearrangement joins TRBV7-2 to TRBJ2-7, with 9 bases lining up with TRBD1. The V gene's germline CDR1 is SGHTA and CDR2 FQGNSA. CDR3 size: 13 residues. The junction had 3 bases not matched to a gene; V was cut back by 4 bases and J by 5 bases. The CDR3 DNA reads TGTGCCAGCAGCTCGGACAGGGGTAACGAGCAGTACTTC. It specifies CASSSDRGNEQYF.

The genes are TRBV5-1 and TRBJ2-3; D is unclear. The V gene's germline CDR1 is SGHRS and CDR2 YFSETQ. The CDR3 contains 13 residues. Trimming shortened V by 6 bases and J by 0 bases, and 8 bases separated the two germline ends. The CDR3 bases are TGCGCCAGCAAGGAGACTAGCACAGATACGCAGTATTTT. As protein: CASKETSTDTQYF.

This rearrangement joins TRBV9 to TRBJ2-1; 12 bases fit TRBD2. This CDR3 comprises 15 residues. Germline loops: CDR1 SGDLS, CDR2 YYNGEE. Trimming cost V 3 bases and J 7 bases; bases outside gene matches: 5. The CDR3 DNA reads TGTGCCAGCAGCGCTAGCGGGGGGGCCGCTAATGAGCAGTTCTTC. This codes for CASSASGGAANEQFF.

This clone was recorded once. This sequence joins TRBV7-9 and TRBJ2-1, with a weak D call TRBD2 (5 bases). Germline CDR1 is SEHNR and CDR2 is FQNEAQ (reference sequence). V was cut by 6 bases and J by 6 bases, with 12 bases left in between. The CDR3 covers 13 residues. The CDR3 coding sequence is TGTGCCAGCAGTCCTACTAGAACCAATGAGCAGTTCTTC. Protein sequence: CASSPTRTNEQFF.

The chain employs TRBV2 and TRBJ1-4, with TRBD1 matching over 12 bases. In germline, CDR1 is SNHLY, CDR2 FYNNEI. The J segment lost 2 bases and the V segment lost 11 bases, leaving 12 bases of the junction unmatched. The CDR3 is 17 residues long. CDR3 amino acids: CAVPRDRGRRTNEKLFF. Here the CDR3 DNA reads TGTGCCGTCCCCCGGGACAGGGGGCGCAGGACTAATGAAAAACTGTTTTTT.

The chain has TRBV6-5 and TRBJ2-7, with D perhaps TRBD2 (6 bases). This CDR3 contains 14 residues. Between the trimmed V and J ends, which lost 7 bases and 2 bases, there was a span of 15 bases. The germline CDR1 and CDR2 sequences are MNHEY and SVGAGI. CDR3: CASTSGGPPYEQYF. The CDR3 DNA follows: TGTGCCAGCACTTCCGGGGGACCCCCCTACGAGCAGTACTTC.

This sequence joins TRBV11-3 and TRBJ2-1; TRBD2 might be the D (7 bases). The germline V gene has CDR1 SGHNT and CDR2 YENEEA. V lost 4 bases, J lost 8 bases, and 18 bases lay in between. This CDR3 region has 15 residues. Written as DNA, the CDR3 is TGTGCCAGCAGCTCCCGAGTCGGGGGGCCCGATGAGCAGTTCTTC. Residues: CASSSRVGGPDEQFF.

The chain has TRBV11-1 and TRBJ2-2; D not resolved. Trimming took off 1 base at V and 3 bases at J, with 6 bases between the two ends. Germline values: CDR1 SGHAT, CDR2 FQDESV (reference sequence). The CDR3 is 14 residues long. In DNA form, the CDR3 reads TGTGCCAGCAGCTTAGGGGCGGACACCGGGGAGCTGTTTTTT. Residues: CASSLGADTGELFF.

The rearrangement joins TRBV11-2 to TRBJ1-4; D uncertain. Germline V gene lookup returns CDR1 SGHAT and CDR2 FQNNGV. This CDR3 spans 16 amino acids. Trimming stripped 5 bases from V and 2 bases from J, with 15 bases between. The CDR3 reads CASSPQGPGTNEKLFF. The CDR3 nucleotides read TGTGCCAGCAGCCCCCAAGGGCCCGGTACTAATGAAAAACTGTTTTTT. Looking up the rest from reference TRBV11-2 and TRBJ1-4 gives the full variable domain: EAGVAQSPRYKIIEKRQSVAFWCNPISGHATLYWYQQILGQGPKLLIQFQNNGVVDDSQLPKDRFSAERLKGVDSTLKIQPAKLEDSAVYLCASSPQGPGTNEKLFFGSGTQLSVL.

CDR3 protein: CASSFDGQGVANQPQHF. CDR3 nucleotide sequence: TGTGCCAGCAGCTTCGACGGACAGGGAGTCGCCAATCAGCCCCAGCATTTT. The chain employs TRBV7-8 and TRBJ1-5; 8 nucleotides agree with TRBD1. With 3 bases clipped from V and 3 bases from J, the junction kept 10 bases outside the gene matches. Germline V lookup: CDR1 SGHVS, CDR2 FQNEAQ. The CDR3 loop spans 17 amino acids.

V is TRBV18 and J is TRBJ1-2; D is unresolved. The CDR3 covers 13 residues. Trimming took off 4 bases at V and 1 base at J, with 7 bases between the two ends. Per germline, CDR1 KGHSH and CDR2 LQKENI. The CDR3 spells CASSQGYNYGYTF. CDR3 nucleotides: TGTGCCAGCTCACAGGGTTATAACTATGGCTACACCTTC.

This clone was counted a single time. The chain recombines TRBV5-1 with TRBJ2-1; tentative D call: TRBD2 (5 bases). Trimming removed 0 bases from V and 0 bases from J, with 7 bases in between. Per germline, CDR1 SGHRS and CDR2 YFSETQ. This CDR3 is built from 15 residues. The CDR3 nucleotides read TGCGCCAGCAGCTTGGCCGCGGGCTCCTACAATGAGCAGTTCTTC. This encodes CASSLAAGSYNEQFF.

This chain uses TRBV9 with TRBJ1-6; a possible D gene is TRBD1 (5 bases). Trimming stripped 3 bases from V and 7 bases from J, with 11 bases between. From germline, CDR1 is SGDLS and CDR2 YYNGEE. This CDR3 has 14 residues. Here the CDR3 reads CASSAEGVNSPLHF. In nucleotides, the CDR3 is TGTGCCAGCAGCGCCGAAGGGGTGAATTCACCCCTCCACTTT.

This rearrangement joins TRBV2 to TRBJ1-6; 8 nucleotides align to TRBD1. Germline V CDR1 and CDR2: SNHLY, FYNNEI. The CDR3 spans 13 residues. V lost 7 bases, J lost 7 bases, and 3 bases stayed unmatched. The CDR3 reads CASIRGRNSPLHF. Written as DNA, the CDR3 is TGTGCCAGCATCAGGGGGCGGAATTCACCCCTCCACTTT.

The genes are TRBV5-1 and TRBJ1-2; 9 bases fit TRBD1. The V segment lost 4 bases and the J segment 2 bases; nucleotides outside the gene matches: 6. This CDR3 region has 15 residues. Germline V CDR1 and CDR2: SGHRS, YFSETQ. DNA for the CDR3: TGCGCCAGCAGCCCGGGGGACAGGGCAAACTATGGCTACACCTTC. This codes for CASSPGDRANYGYTF. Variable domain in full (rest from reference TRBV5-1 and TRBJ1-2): KAGVTQTPRYLIKTRGQQVTLSCSPISGHRSVSWYQQTPGQGLQFLFEYFSETQRNKGNFPGRFSGRQFSNSRSEMNVSTLELGDSALYLCASSPGDRANYGYTFGSGTRLTVV.

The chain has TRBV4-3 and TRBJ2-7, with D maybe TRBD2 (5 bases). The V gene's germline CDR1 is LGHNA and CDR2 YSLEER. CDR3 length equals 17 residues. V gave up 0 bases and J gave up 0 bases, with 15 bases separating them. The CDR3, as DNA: TGCGCCAGCAGCCAAGATGGGAGCCAGGAGACCTCCTACGAGCAGTACTTC. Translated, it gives CASSQDGSQETSYEQYF.

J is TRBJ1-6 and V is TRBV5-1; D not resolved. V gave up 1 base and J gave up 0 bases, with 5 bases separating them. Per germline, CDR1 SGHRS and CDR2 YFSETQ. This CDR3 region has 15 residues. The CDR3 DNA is TGCGCCAGCAGCTTGAAGAGCTCCTATAATTCACCCCTCCACTTT. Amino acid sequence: CASSLKSSYNSPLHF.

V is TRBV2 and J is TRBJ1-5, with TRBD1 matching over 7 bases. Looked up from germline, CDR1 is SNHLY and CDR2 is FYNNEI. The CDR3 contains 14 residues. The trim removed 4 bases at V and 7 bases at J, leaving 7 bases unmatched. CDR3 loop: CASSVGQGGQPQHF. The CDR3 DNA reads TGTGCCAGCAGTGTGGGCCAGGGGGGCCAGCCCCAGCATTTT.